This record looks at one TCR beta chain sequence and its context. This entry comes from a study of blood T cell repertoires in COVID-19. Across the study: Acute and convalescent COVID-19 specimens originated in the United States, Italy and Spain. Nucleic acid was either cDNA or gDNA, and it came from T cells, B-cell-depleted T cells, or PBMCs.

V dropped 7 bases and J dropped 1; count of bases not matched to a gene: 9. CDR3 size: 15 residues. Germline lookup yields CDR1 MNHEY and CDR2 SVGAGI. Clones were read by immunoSEQ multiplex PCR, and TCRdb kept only the in-frame ones, dropping some. The table includes around 82,000 clones, approximately 91% detected once. The source is a man aged 70-80 years with active or convalescent COVID-19. The V gene is TRBV6-5, the J gene TRBJ2-7; TRBD1 agrees at 8 bases. Sequenced: peripheral blood. The CDR3: CASTRTGQRSYEQYF. CDR3 nucleotides: TGTGCCAGCACTCGGACAGGGCAGAGGTCCTACGAGCAGTACTTC.